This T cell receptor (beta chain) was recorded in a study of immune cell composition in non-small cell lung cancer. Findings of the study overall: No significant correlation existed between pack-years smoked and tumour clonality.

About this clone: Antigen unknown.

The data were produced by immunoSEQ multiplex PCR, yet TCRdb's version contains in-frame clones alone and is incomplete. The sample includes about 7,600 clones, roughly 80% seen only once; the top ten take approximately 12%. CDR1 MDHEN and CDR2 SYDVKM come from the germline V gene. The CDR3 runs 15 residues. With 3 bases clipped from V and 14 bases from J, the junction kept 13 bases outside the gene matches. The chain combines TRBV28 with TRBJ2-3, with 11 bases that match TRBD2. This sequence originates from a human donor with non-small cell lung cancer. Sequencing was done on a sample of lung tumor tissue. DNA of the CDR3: TGTGCCAGCAGTTTGGCGGCTAGCGGGGGGCCCGCCTGGTATTTT. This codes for CASSLAASGGPAWYF. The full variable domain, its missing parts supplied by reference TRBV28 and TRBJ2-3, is DVKVTQSSRYLVKRTGEKVFLECVQDMDHENMFWYRQDPGLGLRLIYFSYDVKMKEKGDIPEGYSVSREKKERFSLILESASTNQTSMYLCASSLAASGGPAWYFGPGTRLTVL.